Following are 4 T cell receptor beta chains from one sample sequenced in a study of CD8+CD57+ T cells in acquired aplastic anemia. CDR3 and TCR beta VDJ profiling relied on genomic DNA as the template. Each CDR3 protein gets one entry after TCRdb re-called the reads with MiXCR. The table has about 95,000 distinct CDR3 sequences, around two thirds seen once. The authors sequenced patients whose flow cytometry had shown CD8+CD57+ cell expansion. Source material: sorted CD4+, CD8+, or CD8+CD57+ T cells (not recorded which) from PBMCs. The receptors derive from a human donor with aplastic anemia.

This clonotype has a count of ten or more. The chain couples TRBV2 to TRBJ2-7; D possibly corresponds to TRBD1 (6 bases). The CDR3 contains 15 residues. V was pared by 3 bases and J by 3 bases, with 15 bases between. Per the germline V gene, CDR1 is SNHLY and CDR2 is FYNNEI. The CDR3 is CASSDLDSSIYEQYF. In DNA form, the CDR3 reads TGTGCCAGCAGTGACTTGGACAGTTCAATCTACGAGCAGTACTTC.

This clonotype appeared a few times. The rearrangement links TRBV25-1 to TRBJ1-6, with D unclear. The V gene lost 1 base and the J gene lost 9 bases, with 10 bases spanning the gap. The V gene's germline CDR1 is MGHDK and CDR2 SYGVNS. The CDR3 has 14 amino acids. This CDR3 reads CASSEFVDSSPLHF. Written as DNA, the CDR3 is TGTGCCAGCAGTGAATTCGTTGACTCTTCACCCCTCCACTTT.

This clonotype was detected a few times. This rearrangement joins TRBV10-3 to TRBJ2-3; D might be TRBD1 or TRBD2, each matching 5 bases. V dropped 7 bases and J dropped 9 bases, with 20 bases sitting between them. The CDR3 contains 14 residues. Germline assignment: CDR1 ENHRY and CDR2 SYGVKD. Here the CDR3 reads CAITLDGGSATQYF. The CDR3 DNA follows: TGTGCCATCACCCTCGATGGGGGATCAGCGACGCAGTATTTT.

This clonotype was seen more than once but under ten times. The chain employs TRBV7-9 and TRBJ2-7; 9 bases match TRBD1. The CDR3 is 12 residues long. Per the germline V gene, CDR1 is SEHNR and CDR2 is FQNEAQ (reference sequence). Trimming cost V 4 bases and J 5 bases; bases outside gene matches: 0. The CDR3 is CASSWTGDEQYF. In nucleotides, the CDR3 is TGTGCCAGCAGCTGGACAGGGGACGAGCAGTACTTC.